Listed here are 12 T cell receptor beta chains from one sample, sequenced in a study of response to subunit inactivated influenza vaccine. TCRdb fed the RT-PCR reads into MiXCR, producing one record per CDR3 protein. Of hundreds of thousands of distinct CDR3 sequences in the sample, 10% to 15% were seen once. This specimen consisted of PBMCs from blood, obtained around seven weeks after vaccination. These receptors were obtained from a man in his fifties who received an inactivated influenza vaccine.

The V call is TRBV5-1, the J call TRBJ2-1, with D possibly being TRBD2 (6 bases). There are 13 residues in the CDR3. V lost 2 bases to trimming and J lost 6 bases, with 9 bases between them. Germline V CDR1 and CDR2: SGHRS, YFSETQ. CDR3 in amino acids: CASSFRDSNEQFF. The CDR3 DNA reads TGCGCCAGCAGCTTTCGGGACTCCAATGAGCAGTTCTTC.

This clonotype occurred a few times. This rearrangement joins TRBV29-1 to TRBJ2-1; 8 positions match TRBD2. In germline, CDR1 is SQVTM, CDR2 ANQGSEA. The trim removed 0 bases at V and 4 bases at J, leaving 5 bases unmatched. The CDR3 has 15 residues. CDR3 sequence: CSVEEYTSGYNEQFF. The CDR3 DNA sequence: TGCAGCGTTGAAGAATATACTAGCGGATACAATGAGCAGTTCTTC.

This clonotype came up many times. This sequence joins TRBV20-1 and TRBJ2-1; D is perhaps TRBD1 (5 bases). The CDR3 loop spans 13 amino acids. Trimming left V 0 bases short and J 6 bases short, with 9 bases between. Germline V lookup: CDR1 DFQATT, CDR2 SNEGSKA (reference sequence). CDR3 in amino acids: CSARDGALNEQFF. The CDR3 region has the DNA TGCAGTGCTAGAGATGGGGCTCTCAATGAGCAGTTCTTC.

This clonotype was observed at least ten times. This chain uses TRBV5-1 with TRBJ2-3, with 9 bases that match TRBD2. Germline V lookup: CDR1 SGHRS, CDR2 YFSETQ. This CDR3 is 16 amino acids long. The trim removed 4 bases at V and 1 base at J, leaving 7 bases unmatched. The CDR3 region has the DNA TGCGCCAGCAGCGGGATGATAGCGGGAGGCACAGATACGCAGTATTTT. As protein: CASSGMIAGGTDTQYF. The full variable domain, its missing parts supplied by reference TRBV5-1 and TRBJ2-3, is KAGVTQTPRYLIKTRGQQVTLSCSPISGHRSVSWYQQTPGQGLQFLFEYFSETQRNKGNFPGRFSGRQFSNSRSEMNVSTLELGDSALYLCASSGMIAGGTDTQYFGPGTRLTVL.

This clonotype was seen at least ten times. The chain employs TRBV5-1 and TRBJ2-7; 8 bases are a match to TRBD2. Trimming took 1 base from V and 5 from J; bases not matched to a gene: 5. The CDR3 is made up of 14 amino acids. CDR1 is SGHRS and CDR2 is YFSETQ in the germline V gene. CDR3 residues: CASSLLREGDEQYF. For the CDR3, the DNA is TGCGCCAGCAGCTTGTTACGGGAGGGGGACGAGCAGTACTTC.

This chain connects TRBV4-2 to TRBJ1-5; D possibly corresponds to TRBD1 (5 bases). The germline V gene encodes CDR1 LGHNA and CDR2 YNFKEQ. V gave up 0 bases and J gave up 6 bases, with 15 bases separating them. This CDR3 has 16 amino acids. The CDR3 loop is CASSQDFPGGGQPQHF. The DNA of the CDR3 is TGTGCCAGCAGCCAAGATTTCCCAGGCGGGGGTCAGCCCCAGCATTTT.

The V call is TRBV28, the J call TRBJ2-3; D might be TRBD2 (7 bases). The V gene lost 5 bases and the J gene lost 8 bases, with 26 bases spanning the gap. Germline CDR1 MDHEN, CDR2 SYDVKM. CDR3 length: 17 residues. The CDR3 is CASSKRRLAGARGTQYF. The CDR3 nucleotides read TGTGCCAGCAGTAAACGTAGACTAGCAGGGGCTCGTGGTACGCAGTATTTT.

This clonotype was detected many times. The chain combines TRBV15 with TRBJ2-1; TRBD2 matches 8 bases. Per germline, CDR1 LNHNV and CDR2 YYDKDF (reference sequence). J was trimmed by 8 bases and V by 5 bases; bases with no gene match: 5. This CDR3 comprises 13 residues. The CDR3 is CATSPGGGHEQFF. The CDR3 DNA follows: TGTGCCACCAGCCCCGGGGGGGGCCATGAGCAGTTCTTC.

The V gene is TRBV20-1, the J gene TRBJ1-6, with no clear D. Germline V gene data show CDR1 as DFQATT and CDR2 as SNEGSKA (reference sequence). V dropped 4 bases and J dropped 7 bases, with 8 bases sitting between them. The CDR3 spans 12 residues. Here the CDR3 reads CSATPGNSPLHF. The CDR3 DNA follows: TGCAGTGCTACCCCGGGAAATTCACCCCTCCACTTT.

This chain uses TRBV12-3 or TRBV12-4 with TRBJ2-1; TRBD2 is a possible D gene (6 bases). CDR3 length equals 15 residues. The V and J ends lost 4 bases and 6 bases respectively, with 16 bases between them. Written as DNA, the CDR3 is TGTGCCAGCAGTTCCCACGCCGCCGGGAGCAATGAGCAGTTCTTC. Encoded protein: CASSSHAAGSNEQFF.

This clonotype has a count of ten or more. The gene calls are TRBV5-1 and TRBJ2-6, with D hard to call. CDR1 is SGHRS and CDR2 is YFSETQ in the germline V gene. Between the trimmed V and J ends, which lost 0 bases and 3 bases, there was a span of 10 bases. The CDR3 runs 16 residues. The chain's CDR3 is CASSLELASGANVLTF. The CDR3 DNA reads TGCGCCAGCAGCTTGGAATTGGCAAGTGGGGCCAACGTCCTGACTTTC.

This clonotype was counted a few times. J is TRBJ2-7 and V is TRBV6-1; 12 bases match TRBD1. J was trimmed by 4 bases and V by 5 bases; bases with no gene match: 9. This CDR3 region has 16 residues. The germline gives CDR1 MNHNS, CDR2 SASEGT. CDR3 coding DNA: TGTGCCAGCAGTCAGCTGCCGGGACAGGGGGCATACGAGCAGTACTTC. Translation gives CASSQLPGQGAYEQYF.